This TCR beta chain was documented in a study of blood T cell repertoires in COVID-19. Germline V lookup: CDR1 LGHDT, CDR2 YNNKEL (reference sequence). The CDR3 is made up of 16 amino acids. Deletions cut 0 bases from V and 8 bases from J, with 16 bases between. The assay was immunoSEQ multiplex PCR, and TCRdb's table has in-frame clones only and misses some. Of approximately 68,000 clones in the sample, under 90% were seen once. This clonotype was sampled from a man in his 70s with active or convalescent COVID-19. Sample: peripheral blood. This chain connects TRBV3-1 (or the pseudogene TRBV3-2) to TRBJ1-4; a possible D gene is TRBD1 (6 bases). The CDR3 reads CASSQDGMGHAEKLFF. Written as DNA, the CDR3 is TGTGCCAGCAGCCAAGATGGGATGGGACATGCGGAAAAACTGTTTTTT.